This T cell receptor beta chain was recovered during a study of cytomegalovirus exposure and HLA in healthy donors. General observations from the study: Later work found most CMV-associated TCR beta chains apparently HLA-restricted.

The PCR made use of 60 Vbeta and 13 Jbeta primers. The protocol was immunoSEQ multiplex PCR, while the TCRdb copy is restricted to in-frame clones and leaves out a portion. Among about 160,000 clones, roughly 82% were seen once, and the ten largest hold about 1.4%. This clone turned up a few times. Its antigen is still unknown. Germline V CDR1 and CDR2: SNHLY, FYNNEI. The V and J ends lost 6 bases and 7 bases, in that order; junction bases with no gene match: 1. The CDR3 has 12 amino acids. Sequenced: PBMCs. This clonotype originated in a girl under 18 in good health and CMV-seropositive. The chain employs TRBV2 and TRBJ1-2, with 11 positions matching TRBD1. The CDR3 is CASRDRGLGYTF. CDR3 nucleotide sequence: TGTGCCAGCAGGGACAGGGGGCTTGGCTACACCTTC.